This T cell receptor beta chain was documented in a study of long-term antiretroviral therapy in people with HIV. Survey level was the resolution at which the v3.0 immunoSEQ assay ran. The repertoire was sequenced with immunoSEQ multiplex PCR; TCRdb's copy has only in-frame clones and lacks some. The table lists approximately 17,000 clones, roughly 80% of them singletons. Germline values: CDR1 MNHEY, CDR2 SMNVEV (reference sequence). V lost 5 bases and J lost 4; bases outside the gene matches: 9. This CDR3 is 15 amino acids long. The V gene is TRBV27, the J gene TRBJ1-1; 8 bases map to TRBD1. Sequenced here: unsorted PBMCs, sampled roughly 2.2 years before starting antiretroviral therapy. The clonotype originates from a man younger than 45 with HIV. CDR3 residues: CASSPRTGRGTEAFF. The CDR3, as DNA: TGTGCCAGCAGTCCGCGGACAGGGAGAGGCACTGAAGCTTTCTTT.